This T cell receptor beta chain was obtained from a study of blood T cell repertoires in COVID-19. TCRdb's table, derived via immunoSEQ multiplex PCR, lists solely in-frame clones and lacks some. The sample holds 100,000 to 110,000 clones, roughly 87% seen once. Sequenced: peripheral blood. The clonotype was recovered from a man younger than 45 in a cohort sampled during active COVID-19.

The CDR3 sequence: CAISPSSGGAEQYF. DNA of the CDR3: TGTGCCATCAGTCCTTCTAGCGGGGGGGCCGAGCAGTACTTC. The chain combines TRBV10-3 with TRBJ2-7; 12 bases line up with TRBD2. The CDR3 contains 14 residues. The junction had 5 bases not matched to a gene; V was cut back by 5 bases and J by 6 bases. CDR1 and CDR2 (germline): ENHRY, SYGVKD.